The present TCR beta chain was sequenced within a study of T cells in Graves' hyperthyroidism and ophthalmopathy (dated by TCRdb to between 2019 and 2020). Regarding the study in general: Peripheral blood samples were taken at the time of initial diagnosis, prior to any treatment. TCR V-J signatures able to tell the groups apart were searched for in a discovery cohort of approximately 95 patients, of whom about 40 had Graves' ophthalmopathy and about 60 had stable Graves' hyperthyroidism. The roughly 100 discovery patients were randomly divided into training and test sets at a 7:3 ratio. In about 6 Graves' hyperthyroidism patients, the study also compared T-cell repertoires from thyroid tissue with T-cell repertoires from blood. Once sampling was done, hyperthyroidism patients were given methimazole at a starting dose of 30 mg daily, whereas ophthalmopathy patients were given high-dose intravenous methylprednisolone. According to the paper, TCR Vbeta CDR3 sequencing was carried out on 120 to 150 peripheral blood samples, which came from 40 to 45 ophthalmopathy, 75 or so hyperthyroidism and 17 progressor patients. An independent validation cohort of 18 to 20 hyperthyroidism patients and about 16 patients who later progressed to ophthalmopathy tested prospective prediction of ophthalmopathy. Overall study results and their limits: No statistical method was used to set the sample size in advance, and investigators knew the group allocation. A model built on a 13 V-J signature distinguished ophthalmopathy from stable hyperthyroidism, reaching roughly 88% sensitivity and under 84% specificity in cross-validation and 80%/75% in testing. In validation, progression to ophthalmopathy was predicted by the model with roughly 71% sensitivity and 72.22% specificity, a median of around 6.5 months before onset. Most expanded thyroid clonotypes (frequency above 0.001) were also found in blood, which suggests that blood repertoires may mirror thyroid immune responses.

The germline V gene yields SGHTA for CDR1 and FQGTGA for CDR2. V gives up 6 bases and J gives up 6 bases, and the segment between their germline ends measures 20 bases. From the cysteine up to the phenylalanine, the CDR3 has a length of 15 residues. Only the CDR3 region is kept as DNA, spanning 45 bases read in frame from base 1. A patient counted as having stable Graves' hyperthyroidism if no progression to ophthalmopathy occurred over 18 months of follow-up. Hyperthyroidism patients were newly diagnosed, with disease duration under 2 months, and aged 18 to 65 years. The study excluded patients with uncontrolled infections, other autoimmune diseases, pregnancy or lactation. Diagnoses relied on clinical symptoms, serum thyroxine and TRAb, thyroid ultrasound and orbital computed tomography. PBMCs were separated from roughly 9.3 ml of fresh peripheral blood using Ficoll-Paque density gradient centrifugation. Trizol reagent was used to extract total RNA, and RNA quality was then checked on an Agilent 2100 Bioanalyzer.

In its sample, this clonotype was seen a few times. Its binding antigen is unknown. It has no much larger one-base neighbor in the sample; base qualities were not kept. The TCR beta CDR3 regions were amplified from RNA transcripts. The first round of RT-PCR for the TCR CDR3 was performed with the HTBI primer set and the Qiagen OneStep RT-PCR kit. A second multiplex PCR round built the libraries, followed by size selection and purification. Paired-end sequencing of the libraries was performed with 100 bp reads on an Illumina HiSeq2000. From the authors' description of their analysis: Raw data were processed with SOAPnuke, discarding reads with adapters, uncalled bases, mean Phred below 15, or no exact constant-primer or identifier match. High-quality paired reads were merged using COPE v1.2.5, and each unique nucleotide sequence was defined as a clonotype. MiTCR v1.1 was used to align the clonotypes against IMGT TRBV, TRBD and TRBJ reference segments. Only V-J combinations with frequency above 0.0001, covering approximately 99% of repertoires, were analysed. A TCS score was defined as the ratio between F50 (clonal expansion) and ExV (chaos), using BLOSUM62-based TCRdist between CDR3 peptides within each V-J. Welch's t-statistics and random forest reduced just over 500 V-J features to some 14, which were used in a naive Bayes classifier (R e1071). Using fastp at Q25 and MiXCR, TCRdb reprocessed the public reads and kept productive beta chains. Entries that share a CDR3 protein sequence are merged under the most common genes and DNA. In this record, the V and J calls reflect TCRdb's handling and not the investigators' own analysis. The sample has about 320,000 distinct CDR3 sequences on record, roughly 15% of them singletons. Of the sample, 33% is held by the ten largest clones.

The rearrangement combines TRBV7-3 with TRBJ2-5; the D call could be TRBD1 or TRBD2, with each sharing 6 bases. The sequenced sample consisted of blood. The clonotype was recovered from a man aged 25 to 45 with Graves' hyperthyroidism. The sequence in DNA is TGTGCCAGCAGTTCGGATAGAACAGGGAGGAAGACCCAGTACTTC. Its amino acids are CASSSDRTGRKTQYF.